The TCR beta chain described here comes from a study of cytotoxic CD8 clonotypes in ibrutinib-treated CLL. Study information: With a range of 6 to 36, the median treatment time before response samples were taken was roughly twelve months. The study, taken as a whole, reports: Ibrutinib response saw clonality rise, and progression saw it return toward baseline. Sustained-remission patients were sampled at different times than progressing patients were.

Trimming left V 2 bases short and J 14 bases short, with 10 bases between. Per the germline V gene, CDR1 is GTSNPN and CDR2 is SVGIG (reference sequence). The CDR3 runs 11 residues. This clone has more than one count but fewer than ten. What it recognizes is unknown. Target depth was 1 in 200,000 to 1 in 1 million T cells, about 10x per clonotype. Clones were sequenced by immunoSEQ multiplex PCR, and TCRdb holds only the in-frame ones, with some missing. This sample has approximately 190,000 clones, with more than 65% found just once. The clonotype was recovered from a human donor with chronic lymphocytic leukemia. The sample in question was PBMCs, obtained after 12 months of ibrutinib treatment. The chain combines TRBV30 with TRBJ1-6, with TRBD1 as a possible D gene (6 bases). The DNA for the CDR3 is TGTGCCTGGAGTCCGGGGGCAACCCTCCACTTT. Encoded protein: CAWSPGATLHF.